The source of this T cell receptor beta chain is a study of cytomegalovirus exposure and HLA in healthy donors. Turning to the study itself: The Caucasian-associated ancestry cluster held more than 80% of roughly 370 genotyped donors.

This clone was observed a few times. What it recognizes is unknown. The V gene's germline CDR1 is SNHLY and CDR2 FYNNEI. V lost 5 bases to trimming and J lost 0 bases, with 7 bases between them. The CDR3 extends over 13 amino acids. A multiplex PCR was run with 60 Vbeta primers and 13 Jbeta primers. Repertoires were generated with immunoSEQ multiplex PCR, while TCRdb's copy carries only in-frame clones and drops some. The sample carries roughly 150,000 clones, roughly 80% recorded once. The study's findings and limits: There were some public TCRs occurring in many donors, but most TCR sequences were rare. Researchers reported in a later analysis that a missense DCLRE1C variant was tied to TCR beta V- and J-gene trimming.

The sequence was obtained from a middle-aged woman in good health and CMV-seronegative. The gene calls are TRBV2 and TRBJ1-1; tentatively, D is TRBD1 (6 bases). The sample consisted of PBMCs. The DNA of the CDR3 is TGTGCCAGCAGTTGGACAGTGAACACTGAAGCTTTCTTT. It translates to CASSWTVNTEAFF.